Following are 25 T cell receptor beta chains from one sample sequenced in a study of brain T cells in children with intractable seizures. Profiled with immunoSEQ multiplex PCR; TCRdb holds only in-frame clones, not every one. Here the sample spans roughly 120,000 clones, 90% to 95% being singletons. This specimen was peripheral blood, taken at surgery. The receptor set was obtained from a boy under two years old with hemimegalencephaly and intractable seizures.

The J gene is TRBJ1-5, the V gene TRBV28, with D possibly matching TRBD1 (6 bases). The germline V and J ends were trimmed by 2 bases and 6 bases, with 17 bases remaining between them. Germline CDR1 is MDHEN and CDR2 is SYDVKM. This CDR3 spans 16 amino acids. The CDR3 DNA reads TGTGCCAGCAGTTTAAGGTTCAGGGGAGGTTTTCAGCCCCAGCATTTT. It translates to CASSLRFRGGFQPQHF.

The gene calls are TRBV5-1 and TRBJ2-2, with TRBD2 identical over 10 bases. Trimming cost V 3 bases and J 1 base; bases outside gene matches: 9. The V gene's germline CDR1 is SGHRS and CDR2 YFSETQ. CDR3 length equals 18 residues. The CDR3 loop reads CASSSGLLAGVNTGELFF. In nucleotides, the CDR3 is TGCGCCAGCAGCTCGGGCCTCCTAGCGGGAGTGAACACCGGGGAGCTGTTTTTT. Complete variable domain (other parts from reference TRBV5-1 and TRBJ2-2): KAGVTQTPRYLIKTRGQQVTLSCSPISGHRSVSWYQQTPGQGLQFLFEYFSETQRNKGNFPGRFSGRQFSNSRSEMNVSTLELGDSALYLCASSSGLLAGVNTGELFFGEGSRLTVL.

This clone occurred a few times. The genes are TRBV9 and TRBJ2-7; 7 bases agree with TRBD2. The CDR3 runs 14 residues. CDR1 is SGDLS, CDR2 YYNGEE, per germline. Unmatched junction bases numbered 5, after V lost 2 bases and J lost 3 bases. CDR3 in amino acids: CASSVGTKVYEQYF. CDR3 nucleotide sequence: TGTGCCAGCAGCGTCGGGACTAAAGTCTACGAGCAGTACTTC.

The V call is TRBV7-2, the J call TRBJ2-3; 12 nucleotides align to TRBD2. Unmatched junction bases numbered 2, after V lost 3 bases and J lost 1 base. Germline CDR1 reads SGHTA; CDR2 reads FQGNSA. This CDR3 has 16 amino acids. CDR3 amino acids: CASSFLAGGGTDTQYF. CDR3 sequence (DNA): TGTGCCAGCAGCTTTCTAGCGGGAGGGGGCACAGATACGCAGTATTTT.

The rearrangement joins TRBV27 to TRBJ1-2, with 7 bases lining up with TRBD1. The CDR3 contains 16 residues. The junction had 20 bases not matched to a gene; V was cut back by 8 bases and J by 8 bases. From germline, CDR1 is MNHEY and CDR2 SMNVEV (reference sequence). CDR3 nucleotide sequence: TGTGCCAGCGGGGGAGGGGGCGGCCTTCCTCCGGGCGGCTACACCTTC. Translation: CASGGGGGLPPGGYTF.

The chain recombines TRBV28 with TRBJ2-7; maybe TRBD1 (6 bases). Deletions cut 3 bases from V and 2 bases from J, with 14 bases between. This CDR3 is 15 amino acids long. CDR1 and CDR2 from the germline V gene are MDHEN and SYDVKM. This CDR3 reads CASSFPGHNTYEQYF. In nucleotides, the CDR3 is TGTGCCAGCAGTTTCCCGGGACATAATACCTACGAGCAGTACTTC.

The rearrangement uses TRBV5-4 and TRBJ2-5, with D tentatively TRBD2 (6 bases). This CDR3 is built from 15 residues. CDR1 SGHNT and CDR2 YYREEE come from the germline V gene (reference sequence). V was cut by 0 bases and J by 3 bases, with 12 bases left in between. The CDR3 DNA follows: TGTGCCAGCAGCTTGGTGACTGGGGGGAAAGAGACCCAGTACTTC. Translating gives CASSLVTGGKETQYF.

This chain joins TRBV19 and TRBJ2-7, with unresolved D. This CDR3 has 13 residues. Germline V lookup: CDR1 LNHDA, CDR2 SQIVND (reference sequence). The V and J ends lost 3 bases and 0 bases respectively, with 6 bases between them. The CDR3 sequence is CASSMRTSYEQYF. The CDR3, as DNA: TGTGCCAGTAGTATGCGGACCTCCTACGAGCAGTACTTC.

V gene TRBV2 combines with J gene TRBJ2-5; possibly TRBD2 for D (6 bases). Germline V gene data show CDR1 as SNHLY and CDR2 as FYNNEI. Trimming stripped 7 bases from V and 5 bases from J, with 20 bases between. The CDR3 is made up of 15 amino acids. The CDR3 nucleotides are TGTGCCAGCAACGGCGGGAAAGGCGCCCAGGAGACCCAGTACTTC. It encodes CASNGGKGAQETQYF.

The chain recombines TRBV2 with TRBJ2-3, with 8 bases fitting TRBD1. Germline V CDR1 and CDR2: SNHLY, FYNNEI. Losses at the gene ends were 6 bases for V and 0 bases for J; bases not matched to a gene: 8. This CDR3 region has 16 residues. Here the CDR3 reads CASSPWTGISTDTQYF. The CDR3, as DNA: TGTGCCAGCAGCCCGTGGACAGGGATAAGCACAGATACGCAGTATTTT. The full variable domain, in which reference TRBV2 and TRBJ2-3 provide the parts outside the CDR3, is EPEVTQTPSHQVTQMGQEVILRCVPISNHLYFYWYRQILGQKVEFLVSFYNNEISEKSEIFDDQFSVERPDGSNFTLKIRSTKLEDSAMYFCASSPWTGISTDTQYFGPGTRLTVL.

The chain has TRBV6-5 and TRBJ1-2; possibly TRBD1 for D (5 bases). The germline V gene has CDR1 MNHEY and CDR2 SVGAGI. Between the trimmed V and J ends, which lost 6 bases and 7 bases, there was a span of 9 bases. The CDR3 has 11 residues. The CDR3 reads CASSGGSGYTF. For the CDR3, the DNA is TGTGCCAGCAGCGGGGGGTCTGGCTACACCTTC.

This chain links TRBV6-2 or TRBV6-3 with TRBJ2-5, with no clear D. V lost 3 bases to trimming and J lost 5 bases, with 4 bases between them. The CDR3 covers 11 residues. CDR1 MNHEY and CDR2 SVGEGT come from the germline V gene. CDR3 residues: CASSYFETQYF. As DNA, the CDR3 is TGTGCCAGCAGTTATTTTGAGACCCAGTACTTC.

The chain carries TRBV7-9 and TRBJ2-5; 14 bases are shared with TRBD2. The CDR3 sequence is 16 residues long. The germline gives CDR1 SEHNR, CDR2 FQNEAQ (reference sequence). V was clipped by 5 bases and J by 3 bases; unmatched bases: 5. In DNA, the CDR3 is TGTGCCAGCAGCCCAGGACTAGCGGGAGGTAAAGAGACCCAGTACTTC. Translation gives CASSPGLAGGKETQYF.

CDR3 residues: CASSQGLAGAAYF. The CDR3 coding sequence is TGTGCCAGCAGTCAGGGACTAGCGGGAGCCGCGTACTTC. The chain couples TRBV12-3 or TRBV12-4 to TRBJ2-7; 14 bases match TRBD2. Trimming took 5 bases from V and 12 from J; bases not matched to a gene: 6. The CDR3 has 13 residues.

This clone was picked up a small number of times. The chain uses TRBV2 and TRBJ1-2, with D uncertain. This CDR3 region has 14 residues. Germline CDR1 and CDR2: SNHLY and FYNNEI. The ends were cut back, 6 bases at V and 6 bases at J, with 17 bases in the middle. Written as DNA, the CDR3 is TGTGCCAGCAGGAGGCCAGCTACGAGGGATGGCTACACCTTC. The encoded protein is CASRRPATRDGYTF.

The V and J genes are TRBV28 and TRBJ1-1; 7 bases agree with TRBD1. The V gene's germline CDR1 is MDHEN and CDR2 SYDVKM. The CDR3 loop spans 15 amino acids. The junction had 9 bases not matched to a gene; V was cut back by 5 bases and J by 3 bases. The CDR3 region has the DNA TGTGCCAGCAGTCCTATACGACAGGGCGACACTGAAGCTTTCTTT. Translating it yields CASSPIRQGDTEAFF.

The rearrangement uses TRBV11-2 and TRBJ2-7, with D perhaps matching TRBD1 or TRBD2 (5 bases each). Germline V CDR1 and CDR2: SGHAT, FQNNGV. CDR3 size: 13 residues. Trimming stripped 5 bases from V and 7 bases from J, with 15 bases between. CDR3 sequence (DNA): TGTGCCAGCAGCACCGGGACGATGAGGGAGCAGTACTTC. It codes for CASSTGTMREQYF.

The CDR3 region has the DNA TGTGCCAGCAGACGGACGAGGGGCGGCTCTTGGGAGACCCAGTACTTC. Its translation is CASRRTRGGSWETQYF. The chain uses TRBV27 and TRBJ2-5; D may match TRBD1 or TRBD2 (5 bases each). Trimming cost V 6 bases and J 5 bases, with 22 bases left between them. CDR1 and CDR2 from the germline V gene are MNHEY and SMNVEV (reference sequence). The CDR3 runs 16 residues.

The rearrangement links TRBV5-1 to TRBJ2-2, with 14 nucleotides matching TRBD2. The CDR3 spans 19 residues. V was pared by 0 bases and J by 1 base, with 5 bases of the junction left unmatched. Germline V gene lookup returns CDR1 SGHRS and CDR2 YFSETQ. The chain's CDR3 is CASSLEGLAGVGNTGELFF. CDR3 DNA: TGCGCCAGCAGCTTGGAGGGACTAGCGGGAGTGGGGAACACCGGGGAGCTGTTTTTT.

The genes are TRBV28 and TRBJ2-7; D unresolved. CDR1 is MDHEN, CDR2 SYDVKM, per germline. This CDR3 region has 14 residues. V dropped 3 bases and J dropped 3 bases, with 12 bases sitting between them. The CDR3 here is CASSFTSVLYEQYF. In nucleotides, the CDR3 is TGTGCCAGCAGTTTTACCAGCGTACTCTACGAGCAGTACTTC.

The chain has TRBV6-5 and TRBJ1-2; 8 bases line up with TRBD1. CDR1 and CDR2 (germline): MNHEY, SVGAGI. The CDR3 is 12 residues long. V was clipped by 6 bases and J by 6 bases; unmatched bases: 3. CDR3 in amino acids: CASRTGANGYTF. CDR3 DNA sequence: TGTGCCAGCAGGACAGGGGCGAATGGCTACACCTTC.

The chain joins TRBV7-2 to TRBJ2-1, with TRBD2 matching 13 bases. J gave up 7 bases and V 5 bases, and 5 bases lay outside the gene matches. The CDR3 is made up of 15 amino acids. Germline loops: CDR1 SGHTA, CDR2 FQGNSA. The CDR3 sequence: CASSLRTSGRNEQFF. CDR3 DNA: TGTGCCAGCAGCCTACGGACTAGCGGGAGAAATGAGCAGTTCTTC. Full variable domain (missing parts from reference TRBV7-2 and TRBJ2-1): GAGVSQSPSNKVTEKGKDVELRCDPISGHTALYWYRQSLGQGLEFLIYFQGNSAPDKSGLPSDRFSAERTGGSVSTLTIQRTQQEDSAVYLCASSLRTSGRNEQFFGPGTRLTVL.

This sequence joins TRBV5-1 and TRBJ2-5; D call uncertain. The germline V gene has CDR1 SGHRS and CDR2 YFSETQ. CDR3 length: 15 amino acids. V lost 1 base, J lost 1 base, and 11 bases lay in between. The CDR3 is CASSLYKAPQETQYF. The CDR3 DNA is TGCGCCAGCAGCTTGTACAAGGCGCCCCAAGAGACCCAGTACTTC.

This clone appeared a single time. The chain couples TRBV27 to TRBJ2-5, with 13 positions matching TRBD2. Trimming took 5 bases from V and 5 from J; bases not matched to a gene: 5. The CDR3 runs to 15 residues. The V gene's germline CDR1 is MNHEY and CDR2 SMNVEV (reference sequence). The chain's CDR3 is CASSGTSGMGETQYF. Here the CDR3 DNA reads TGTGCCAGCAGTGGGACTAGCGGGATGGGGGAGACCCAGTACTTC.

This rearrangement joins TRBV27 to TRBJ2-7; 7 bases are a match to TRBD2. The CDR3 loop spans 16 amino acids. Trimming removed 6 bases from V and 3 bases from J; junction bases left unmatched: 14. Germline loops: CDR1 MNHEY, CDR2 SMNVEV (reference sequence). Here the CDR3 reads CASSWGGGAVLYEQYF. The CDR3 DNA reads as TGTGCCAGCAGCTGGGGCGGGGGAGCGGTGCTCTACGAGCAGTACTTC.